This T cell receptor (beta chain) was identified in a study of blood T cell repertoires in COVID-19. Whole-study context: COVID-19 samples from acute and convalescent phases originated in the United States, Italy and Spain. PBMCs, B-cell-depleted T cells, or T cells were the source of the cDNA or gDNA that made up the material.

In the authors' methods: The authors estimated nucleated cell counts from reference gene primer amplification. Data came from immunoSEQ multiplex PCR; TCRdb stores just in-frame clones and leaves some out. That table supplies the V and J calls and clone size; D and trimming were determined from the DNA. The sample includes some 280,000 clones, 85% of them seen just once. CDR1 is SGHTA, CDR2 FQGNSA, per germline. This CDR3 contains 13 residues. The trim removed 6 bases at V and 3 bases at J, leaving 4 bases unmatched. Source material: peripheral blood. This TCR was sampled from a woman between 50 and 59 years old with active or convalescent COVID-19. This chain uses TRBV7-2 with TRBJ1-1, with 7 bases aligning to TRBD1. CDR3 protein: CASRLQGYTEAFF. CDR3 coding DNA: TGTGCCAGCAGACTACAGGGGTACACTGAAGCTTTCTTT.